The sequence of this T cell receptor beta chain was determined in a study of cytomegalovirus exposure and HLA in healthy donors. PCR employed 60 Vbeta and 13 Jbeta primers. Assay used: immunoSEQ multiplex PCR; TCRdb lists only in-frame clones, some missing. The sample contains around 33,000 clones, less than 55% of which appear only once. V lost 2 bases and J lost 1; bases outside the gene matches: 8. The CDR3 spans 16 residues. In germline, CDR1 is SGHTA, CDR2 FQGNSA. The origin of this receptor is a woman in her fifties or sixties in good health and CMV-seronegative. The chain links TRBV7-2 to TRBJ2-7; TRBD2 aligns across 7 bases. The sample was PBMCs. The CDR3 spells CASSLFWGGESYEQYF. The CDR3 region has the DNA TGTGCCAGCAGCTTATTCTGGGGGGGGGAGTCCTACGAGCAGTACTTC.